The T cell receptor (beta chain) described here comes from a study of blood T cell repertoires in COVID-19. Only in-frame clones appear in the TCRdb table, and some are missing; sequencing was by immunoSEQ multiplex PCR. The table shows approximately 56,000 clones, with approximately 81% occurring only once. Germline CDR1 SGDLS, CDR2 YYNGEE. This CDR3 has 17 residues. V was pared by 3 bases and J by 1 base, with 12 bases of the junction left unmatched. This clonotype was sampled from a woman aged 80 or over with acute or convalescent COVID-19. The sample consisted of peripheral blood. V gene TRBV9 combines with J gene TRBJ1-1; 7 bases fit TRBD1. This CDR3 reads CASSAANRGVRNTEAFF. The CDR3 nucleotides read TGTGCCAGCAGCGCCGCCAACAGGGGCGTTAGGAACACTGAAGCTTTCTTT.